One sample yielded the 29 T cell receptor beta chains listed below, sequenced in a study of control samples from healthy donors and cancer patients. TCRdb's copy holds only in-frame clones and misses some; the assay was immunoSEQ multiplex PCR. The data hold 100,000 or so clones, with 86% observed a single time. Sequencing was done on a sample of blood. The receptors shown here come from a woman aged 50 to 60 in good health.

V usage is TRBV29-1 and J usage is TRBJ1-4; no clear D. V shed 7 bases and J shed 3 bases, with 12 bases lying between them. The CDR3 has 13 amino acids. Germline lookup yields CDR1 SQVTM and CDR2 ANQGSEA. CDR3 sequence: CSAKQSPNEKLFF. Here the CDR3 DNA reads TGCAGCGCCAAACAGAGCCCTAATGAAAAACTGTTTTTT.

The rearrangement links TRBV19 to TRBJ1-2; 7 nucleotides line up with TRBD1. The CDR3 consists of 13 residues. Germline trimming cut 7 bases from V and 4 bases from J; bases unmatched to any gene: 6. The germline CDR1 and CDR2 sequences are LNHDA and SQIVND (reference sequence). CDR3 loop: CASTEGGSYGYTF. The CDR3 nucleotides are TGTGCCAGTACAGAAGGGGGCAGCTATGGCTACACCTTC.

The rearrangement uses TRBV27 and TRBJ2-5; D may be TRBD2 (5 bases). The CDR3 contains 14 residues. Per the germline V gene, CDR1 is MNHEY and CDR2 is SMNVEV (reference sequence). The V end was cut by 4 bases, the J end by 4 bases, with 13 bases between. The CDR3 loop reads CASSSLREGETQYF. CDR3 DNA: TGTGCCAGCAGTTCCCTACGGGAAGGAGAGACCCAGTACTTC.

V gene TRBV5-8 combines with J gene TRBJ1-5; D ambiguous. This CDR3 region has 15 residues. Germline assignment: CDR1 SGHTS and CDR2 YDEGEE. V was trimmed by 1 base and J by 2 bases, leaving 10 bases between them. In DNA, the CDR3 is TGTGCCAGCAGCTTGACTTTGTGGGGCAATCAGCCCCAGCATTTT. Its translation is CASSLTLWGNQPQHF.

This clone was recorded only once. The chain has TRBV7-3 and TRBJ2-1, with D tentatively TRBD1 (7 bases). This CDR3 region has 14 residues. From germline, CDR1 is SGHTA and CDR2 FQGTGA. Deletions cut 5 bases from V and 4 bases from J, with 12 bases between. CDR3 DNA sequence: TGTGCCAGCAGCCCACAGGGGAGGTACAATGAGCAGTTCTTC. It yields the protein CASSPQGRYNEQFF.

The rearrangement uses TRBV4-1 and TRBJ2-7; D might be TRBD1 or TRBD2, each matching 5 bases. Trimming removed 0 bases at V and 1 base at J, with 7 bases between. CDR1 and CDR2 from the germline V gene are MGHRA and YSYEKL. The CDR3 consists of 14 residues. CDR3 in amino acids: CASSQEWGSYEQYF. The CDR3 DNA follows: TGCGCCAGCAGCCAAGAATGGGGGTCCTACGAGCAGTACTTC.

The chain links TRBV19 to TRBJ1-4, with TRBD1 matching over 9 bases. Germline loops: CDR1 LNHDA, CDR2 SQIVND (reference sequence). V lost 0 bases and J lost 7; bases outside the gene matches: 3. This CDR3 comprises 15 residues. The CDR3: CASSIETGGAEKLFF. The CDR3 nucleotides are TGTGCCAGTAGTATAGAGACAGGGGGAGCTGAAAAACTGTTTTTT.

The V gene is TRBV29-1, the J gene TRBJ1-1; TRBD1 aligns across 9 bases. Trimming cost V 7 bases and J 1 base; bases outside gene matches: 4. This CDR3 has 13 residues. Germline CDR1 is SQVTM and CDR2 is ANQGSEA. The CDR3 coding sequence is TGCAGCGCTCGGACAGGGGCGAACACTGAAGCTTTCTTT. Its translation is CSARTGANTEAFF.

J is TRBJ1-3 and V is TRBV27; D is undetermined. The V end lost 0 bases, the J end lost 3 bases, and 3 bases lay between the germline ends. Germline V gives CDR1 MNHEY, CDR2 SMNVEV (reference sequence). There are 13 residues in the CDR3. CDR3 protein: CASSLSLGNTIYF. CDR3 in DNA: TGTGCCAGCAGTTTATCTCTTGGAAACACCATATATTTT.

V is TRBV2 and J is TRBJ2-2; unclear D gene. V gave up 2 bases and J gave up 3 bases, with 10 bases separating them. The CDR3 has 15 residues. Germline V CDR1 and CDR2: SNHLY, FYNNEI. CDR3 sequence: CASSELGSDTGELFF. CDR3 sequence (DNA): TGTGCCAGCAGTGAACTAGGGTCCGACACCGGGGAGCTGTTTTTT.

The chain joins TRBV4-2 to TRBJ1-3; D unclear. CDR1 LGHNA and CDR2 YNFKEQ come from the germline V gene. The CDR3 runs 16 residues. The V gene lost 0 bases and the J gene lost 0 bases, with 9 bases spanning the gap. The CDR3 DNA sequence: TGTGCCAGCAGCCAAGATAGGATCCTCTCTGGAAACACCATATATTTT. Translated, it gives CASSQDRILSGNTIYF.

The chain links TRBV2 to TRBJ2-3; possible D gene TRBD2, 6 bases. With 7 bases removed from V and 6 bases from J, the gap between germline ends came to 17 bases. The CDR3 spans 14 residues. In germline, CDR1 is SNHLY, CDR2 FYNNEI. The CDR3 DNA follows: TGTGCCAGCACACTCGGGAGCTATGTGGATACGCAGTATTTT. Translating gives CASTLGSYVDTQYF. Full variable domain (remainder filled in from reference TRBV2 and TRBJ2-3): EPEVTQTPSHQVTQMGQEVILRCVPISNHLYFYWYRQILGQKVEFLVSFYNNEISEKSEIFDDQFSVERPDGSNFTLKIRSTKLEDSAMYFCASTLGSYVDTQYFGPGTRLTVL.

The genes are TRBV6-2 or TRBV6-3 and TRBJ2-1, with D uncertain. The CDR3 totals 14 residues. Trimming left V 5 bases short and J 4 bases short, with 12 bases between. CDR1 is MNHEY, CDR2 SVGEGT, per germline. The CDR3 is CASSPIGQYNEQFF. In nucleotides, the CDR3 is TGTGCCAGCAGTCCCATAGGGCAGTACAATGAGCAGTTCTTC.

This CDR3 reads CASSYPTGRVYEQYF. The CDR3 bases are TGTGCCAGCAGTTACCCGACCGGGCGTGTCTACGAGCAGTACTTC. This rearrangement joins TRBV6-2 or TRBV6-3 to TRBJ2-7; D is ambiguous. The V gene lost 2 bases and the J gene lost 3 bases, with 14 bases spanning the gap. The CDR3 runs 15 residues. The germline V gene has CDR1 MNHEY and CDR2 SVGEGT.

V gene TRBV29-1 combines with J gene TRBJ1-2; TRBD1 matches 12 bases. CDR1 is SQVTM, CDR2 ANQGSEA, per germline. This CDR3 region has 18 residues. The junction had 13 bases not matched to a gene; V was cut back by 2 bases and J by 3 bases. CDR3 protein: CSVEYTGQGAQKDYGYTF. The CDR3 DNA follows: TGCAGCGTTGAATATACGGGACAGGGGGCGCAGAAGGACTATGGCTACACCTTC.

The chain combines TRBV19 with TRBJ2-1; 11 bases agree with TRBD2. Trimming took 9 bases from V and 3 from J; bases not matched to a gene: 7. The V gene's germline CDR1 is LNHDA and CDR2 SQIVND (reference sequence). The CDR3 runs to 15 residues. The CDR3 DNA is TGTGCCAGCAAGCTAGCGGGGGGTGACTACAATGAGCAGTTCTTC. Protein: CASKLAGGDYNEQFF.

This clone was seen once. The V and J genes are TRBV5-1 and TRBJ2-7; the match to TRBD2 covers 7 bases. CDR1 and CDR2 (germline): SGHRS, YFSETQ. V was clipped by 0 bases and J by 2 bases; unmatched bases: 2. The CDR3 is 14 residues long. The CDR3 coding sequence is TGCGCCAGCAGCTTGGCGGGAGGCACCTACGAGCAGTACTTC. It yields the protein CASSLAGGTYEQYF.

The chain recombines TRBV6-6 with TRBJ2-7, with 9 bases identical to TRBD1. The CDR3 has 14 amino acids. The germline V gene has CDR1 MNHNY and CDR2 SVGAGI (reference sequence). V was clipped by 7 bases and J by 0 bases; unmatched bases: 4. CDR3 in DNA: TGTGCCAGCACGGGACAGGGCGACTCCTACGAGCAGTACTTC. It translates to CASTGQGDSYEQYF.

The chain joins TRBV7-8 to TRBJ2-1; 8 bases are a match to TRBD2. This CDR3 comprises 16 residues. CDR1 and CDR2 from the germline V gene are SGHVS and FQNEAQ. J was trimmed by 3 bases and V by 1 base; bases with no gene match: 5. DNA for the CDR3: TGTGCCAGCAGCTTAGTGGGCGGGGGGCTCTACAATGAGCAGTTCTTC. Translated: CASSLVGGGLYNEQFF.

This chain connects TRBV4-2 to TRBJ2-3; 12 nucleotides line up with TRBD1. CDR3 size: 18 residues. J lost 1 base, V lost 3 bases, and 8 bases had no gene match. Germline CDR1 and CDR2: LGHNA and YNFKEQ. CDR3 coding DNA: TGTGCCAGCAGCCACGCCGGGACAGGGGGCAAGGGCACAGATACGCAGTATTTT. Its translation: CASSHAGTGGKGTDTQYF.

The gene calls are TRBV5-4 and TRBJ2-3; 9 bases align to TRBD2. The CDR3 has 17 residues. CDR1 and CDR2 from the germline V gene are SGHNT and YYREEE (reference sequence). The ends lost 1 base at V and 4 bases at J; junction bases unmatched: 10. The CDR3 nucleotides read TGTGCCAGCAGCTTGAGCCTAGCGGGGCGACCTTCAGATACGCAGTATTTT. Its translation is CASSLSLAGRPSDTQYF.

This chain connects TRBV28 to TRBJ1-1, with a possible D match to TRBD1 (5 bases). CDR3 size: 14 residues. Germline-derived CDR1 and CDR2 are MDHEN and SYDVKM. The germline V and J ends were trimmed by 2 bases and 4 bases, with 11 bases remaining between them. The CDR3 DNA follows: TGTGCCAGCAGTTTAGGAAGGGGAATCACTGAAGCTTTCTTT. Translating it yields CASSLGRGITEAFF.

The chain carries TRBV3-1 (or the pseudogene TRBV3-2) and TRBJ2-7; 15 bases line up with TRBD2. CDR1 is LGHDT, CDR2 YNNKEL, per germline (reference sequence). The ends lost 1 base at V and 0 bases at J; junction bases unmatched: 10. The CDR3 covers 20 residues. This CDR3 is CASSQGAGTSGRQFSYEQYF. The CDR3 DNA reads as TGTGCCAGCAGCCAAGGGGCCGGGACTAGCGGGAGGCAATTCTCCTACGAGCAGTACTTC.

The chain uses TRBV19 and TRBJ2-1; 10 bases fit TRBD2. Trimming cost V 5 bases and J 7 bases; bases outside gene matches: 8. CDR3 length equals 15 residues. From germline, CDR1 is LNHDA and CDR2 SQIVND (reference sequence). The chain's CDR3 is CASSVGSGRINEQFF. The CDR3 DNA sequence: TGTGCCAGTAGTGTTGGTAGCGGGAGGATAAATGAGCAGTTCTTC.

The J gene is TRBJ1-1, the V gene TRBV2; D is ambiguous. CDR3 length: 14 amino acids. The V and J ends lost 2 bases and 1 base respectively, with 8 bases between them. Germline V gives CDR1 SNHLY, CDR2 FYNNEI. The CDR3: CASSETRTNTEAFF. Here the CDR3 DNA reads TGTGCCAGCAGTGAAACAAGAACGAACACTGAAGCTTTCTTT.

The V gene is TRBV28, the J gene TRBJ2-7; 11 bases align to TRBD2. The CDR3 is made up of 15 amino acids. J gave up 2 bases and V 6 bases, and 6 bases lay outside the gene matches. CDR1 and CDR2 (germline): MDHEN, SYDVKM. In nucleotides, the CDR3 is TGTGCCAGCAGCTCGACTAGCGGGGATCCCTACGAGCAGTACTTC. Amino acids: CASSSTSGDPYEQYF.

DNA for the CDR3: TGTGCCACCAGTGACCTGACGTCACAGTTCTTC. Its protein product is CATSDLTSQFF. The chain joins TRBV24-1 to TRBJ2-1; D is uncertain. The germline CDR1 and CDR2 sequences are KGHDR and SFDVKD. Trimming shortened V by 4 bases and J by 13 bases, and 10 bases separated the two germline ends. The CDR3 extends over 11 amino acids.

This chain links TRBV28 with TRBJ2-7; D is uncertain. V lost 8 bases and J lost 7, with 21 bases in between. The CDR3 loop spans 14 amino acids. Per germline, CDR1 MDHEN and CDR2 SYDVKM. CDR3 amino acids: CASGPELGSREQYF. The CDR3 nucleotides read TGTGCCAGCGGGCCCGAGCTGGGCTCCAGGGAGCAGTACTTC.

V gene TRBV7-9 combines with J gene TRBJ1-4; TRBD1 might be the D (6 bases). Per the germline V gene, CDR1 is SEHNR and CDR2 is FQNEAQ (reference sequence). The CDR3 sequence is 15 residues long. Trimming took off 3 bases at V and 7 bases at J, with 15 bases between the two ends. CDR3 in amino acids: CASSFRGERGEKLFF. In nucleotides, the CDR3 is TGTGCCAGCAGCTTTAGGGGGGAGAGAGGTGAAAAACTGTTTTTT.